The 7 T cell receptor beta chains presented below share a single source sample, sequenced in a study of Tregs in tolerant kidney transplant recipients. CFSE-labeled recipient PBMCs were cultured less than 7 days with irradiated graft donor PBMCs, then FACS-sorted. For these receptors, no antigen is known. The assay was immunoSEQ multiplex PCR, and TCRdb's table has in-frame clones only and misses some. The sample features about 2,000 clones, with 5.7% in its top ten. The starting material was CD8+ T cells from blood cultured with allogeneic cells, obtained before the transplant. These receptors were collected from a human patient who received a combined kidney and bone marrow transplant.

CDR3 bases read: TGTGCCAGCAATCAAGGCGGCTGGGATACG. Encoded protein: CASNQGGWDT. The entire CDR3 protein reads CASNQGGWDTQYF. The chain is built from TRBV6-2 or TRBV6-3 and TRBJ2-3; D gene uncertain. The CDR3 is cut off 3 residues early in the read; its end comes from the germline J gene. The CDR3 contains 13 residues. Germline values: CDR1 MNHEY, CDR2 SVGEGT. Trimming removed 7 bases from V and 6 bases from J, with 14 bases in between.

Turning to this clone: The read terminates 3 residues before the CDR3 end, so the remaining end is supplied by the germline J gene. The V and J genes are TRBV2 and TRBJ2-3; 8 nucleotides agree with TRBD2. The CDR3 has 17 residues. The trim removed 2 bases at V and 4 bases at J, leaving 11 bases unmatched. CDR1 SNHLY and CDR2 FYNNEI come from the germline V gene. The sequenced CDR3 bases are TGTGCCAGCAGTGAAAGGTCGGCTAGCGGGTACGCAGATACG. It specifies CASSERSASGYADT. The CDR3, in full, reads CASSERSASGYADTQYF.

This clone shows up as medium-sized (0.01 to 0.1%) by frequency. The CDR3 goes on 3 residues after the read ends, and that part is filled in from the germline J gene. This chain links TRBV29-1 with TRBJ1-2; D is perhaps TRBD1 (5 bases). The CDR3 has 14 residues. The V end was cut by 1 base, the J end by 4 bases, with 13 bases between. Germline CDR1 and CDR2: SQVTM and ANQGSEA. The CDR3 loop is CSVEGSGGIYGYTF. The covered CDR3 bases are TGCAGCGTTGAAGGCTCGGGGGGGATCTATGGC.

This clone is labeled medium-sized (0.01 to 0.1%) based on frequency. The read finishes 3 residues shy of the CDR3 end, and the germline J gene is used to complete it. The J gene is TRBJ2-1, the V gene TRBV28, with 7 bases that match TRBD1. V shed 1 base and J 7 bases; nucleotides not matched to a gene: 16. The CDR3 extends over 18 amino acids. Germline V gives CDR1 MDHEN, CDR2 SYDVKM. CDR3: CASSLLMGFGTAQNEQFF. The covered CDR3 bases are TGTGCCAGCAGTTTATTGATGGGGTTCGGGACAGCCCAGAATGAG.

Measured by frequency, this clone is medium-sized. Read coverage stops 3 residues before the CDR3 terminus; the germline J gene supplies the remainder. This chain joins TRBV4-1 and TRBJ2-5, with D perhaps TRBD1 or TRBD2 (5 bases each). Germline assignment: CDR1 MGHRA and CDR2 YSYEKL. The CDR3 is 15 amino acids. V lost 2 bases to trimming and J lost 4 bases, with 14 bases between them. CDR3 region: CASSQSEGRGETQYF. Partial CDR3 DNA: TGCGCCAGCAGCCAATCTGAGGGGCGCGGAGAGACC.

The CDR3 protein is CAWSVGLAGLQGELFF. CDR3 bases read: TGTGCCTGGAGTGTAGGGCTAGCGGGTCTTCAGGGGGAG. The chain uses TRBV30 and TRBJ2-2; 8 bases agree with TRBD2. The read terminates 3 residues before the CDR3 end, so the remaining end is supplied by the germline J gene. Looked up from germline, CDR1 is GTSNPN and CDR2 is SVGIG (reference sequence). With V trimmed by 0 bases and J by 8 bases, 11 bases remained unmatched. The CDR3 is made up of 16 amino acids.

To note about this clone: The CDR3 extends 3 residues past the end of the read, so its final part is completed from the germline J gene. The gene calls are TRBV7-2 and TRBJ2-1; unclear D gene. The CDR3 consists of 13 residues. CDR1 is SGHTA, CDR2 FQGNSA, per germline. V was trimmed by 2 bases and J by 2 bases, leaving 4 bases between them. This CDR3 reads CASSLTAYNEQFF. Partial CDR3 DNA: TGTGCCAGCAGCTTAACTGCCTACAATGAG.